This TCR beta chain was retrieved from a study of early T cells in non-severe SARS-CoV-2 infection. Study as a whole: Whole-blood bulk RNA, unsorted, was sequenced, and chains were unpaired. General study findings and limits: Reliance on VDJdb matching favored anti-spike CD8 responses; private and CD4 specificities were missed.

This clonotype showed up many times. Its antigen is as yet unknown. Germline CDR1 LGHDT, CDR2 YNNKEL (reference sequence). V shed 0 bases and J shed 8 bases, with 10 bases lying between them. This CDR3 spans 13 amino acids. Researchers attached unique molecular identifiers to individual cDNA molecules. TCRdb re-derived calls from the 5' RACE reads in MiXCR, one entry per CDR3 protein. The table shows 70,000 to 95,000 distinct CDR3 sequences, with roughly 14% occurring only once. This TCR derives from an adult who was a healthcare worker with PCR-confirmed SARS-CoV-2 infection or an uninfected control (not recorded which). The material sequenced was whole blood. The chain combines TRBV3-1 with TRBJ1-2, with D possibly TRBD1 on 5 matching bases. CDR3 sequence: CASSQDTGYGYTF. The CDR3 bases are TGTGCCAGCAGCCAAGATACAGGCTACGGCTACACCTTC.